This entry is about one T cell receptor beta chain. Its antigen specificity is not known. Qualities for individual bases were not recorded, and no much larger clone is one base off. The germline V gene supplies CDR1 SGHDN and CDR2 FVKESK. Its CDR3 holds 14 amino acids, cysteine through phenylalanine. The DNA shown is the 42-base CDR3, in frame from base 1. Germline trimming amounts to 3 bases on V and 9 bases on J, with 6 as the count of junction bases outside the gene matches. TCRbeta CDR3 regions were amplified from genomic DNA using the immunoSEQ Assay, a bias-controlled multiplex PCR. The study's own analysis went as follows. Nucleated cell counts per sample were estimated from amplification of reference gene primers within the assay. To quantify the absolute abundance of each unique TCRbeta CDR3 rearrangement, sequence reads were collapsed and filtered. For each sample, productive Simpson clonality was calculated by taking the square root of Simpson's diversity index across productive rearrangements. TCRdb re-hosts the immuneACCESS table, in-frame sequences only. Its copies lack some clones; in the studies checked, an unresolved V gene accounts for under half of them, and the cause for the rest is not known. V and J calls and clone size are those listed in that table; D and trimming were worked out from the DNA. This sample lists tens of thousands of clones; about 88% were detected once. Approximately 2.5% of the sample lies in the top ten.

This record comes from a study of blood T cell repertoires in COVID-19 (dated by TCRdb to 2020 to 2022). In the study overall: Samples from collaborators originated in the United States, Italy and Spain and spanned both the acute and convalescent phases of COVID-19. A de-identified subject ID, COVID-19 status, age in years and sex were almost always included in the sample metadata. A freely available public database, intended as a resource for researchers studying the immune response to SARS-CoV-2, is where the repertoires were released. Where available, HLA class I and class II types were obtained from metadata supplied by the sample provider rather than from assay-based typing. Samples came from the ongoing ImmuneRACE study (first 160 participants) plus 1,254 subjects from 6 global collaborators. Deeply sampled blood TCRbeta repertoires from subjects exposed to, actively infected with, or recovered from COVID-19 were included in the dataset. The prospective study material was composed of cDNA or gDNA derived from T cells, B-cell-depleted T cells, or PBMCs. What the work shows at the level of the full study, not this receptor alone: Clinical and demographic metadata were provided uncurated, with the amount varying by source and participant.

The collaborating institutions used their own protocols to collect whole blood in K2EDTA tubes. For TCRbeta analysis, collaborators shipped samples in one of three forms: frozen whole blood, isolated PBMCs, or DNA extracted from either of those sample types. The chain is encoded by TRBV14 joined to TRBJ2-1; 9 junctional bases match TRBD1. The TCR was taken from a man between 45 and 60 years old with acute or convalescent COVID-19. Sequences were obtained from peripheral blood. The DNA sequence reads TGTGCCAGCAGCCAGGGGACAGGGTATGCTGAGCAGTTCTTC. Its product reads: CASSQGTGYAEQFF.